This TCR beta chain was observed in a study of regulatory T cells in long-lasting Graves disease. On the study more broadly: Recently diagnosed Graves' patients had received antithyroid drugs for under 3 months.

Time point reported: newly diagnosed GD, antithyroid drugs for less than 3 months. Following extraction of RNA from PBMCs, that RNA was used to make the TCR library. Germline assignment: CDR1 SGHTA and CDR2 FQGNSA. The CDR3 totals 13 residues. Trimming removed 5 bases from V and 4 bases from J, with 11 bases in between. Overall study results and limits: Those with persistent disease had in common more public clonotypes (about 3,000) than new patients (about 970).

This clonotype was counted a few times. The antigen remains unidentified. Both iRepertoire HTBI primers and Arm-PCR of CDR3 regions were used to build the TCR beta libraries. TCRdb reprocessed the multiplex PCR reads with MiXCR, giving one entry per CDR3 protein. The sample consists of a few hundred thousand distinct CDR3 sequences, 15% of them appearing once. These data were also filed under a second study, of T cells in Graves' hyperthyroidism and ophthalmopathy. From that paper: Most clonotypes that expanded in the thyroid above 0.001 also showed up in blood.

The chain joins TRBV7-2 to TRBJ1-1; D call uncertain. The sequence came from a woman aged 40 to 55 with Graves disease. The input for sequencing was peripheral blood mononuclear cells (PBMCs), taken at new diagnosis, from a patient treated with antithyroid drugs. The CDR3: CASSTAGGTEAFF. The CDR3 DNA reads as TGTGCCAGCAGCACCGCGGGTGGCACTGAAGCTTTCTTT.